One and the same sample provided the 4 T cell receptor beta chains below, sequenced in a study of OX40 agonist ivuxolimab in advanced cancers. Sequencing was performed with immunoSEQ multiplex PCR; in TCRdb, only in-frame clones are kept and a portion is missing. The table lists more than 65,000 clones, around 83% of them singletons. The starting material was CD4+ or CD8+ T cells sorted from blood, obtained in a trial of the OX40 agonist ivuxolimab. These receptors all come from an adult with an advanced solid tumor such as melanoma, head and neck, liver or kidney cancer.

The chain is built from TRBV15 and TRBJ1-1; D perhaps matches TRBD1 (5 bases). Trimming removed 1 base at V and 6 bases at J, with 15 bases between. The CDR3 totals 15 residues. Germline V CDR1 and CDR2: LNHNV, YYDKDF (reference sequence). The CDR3 nucleotides read TGTGCCACCAGCAGAGGGGGCAGGGAAGTCCCTGAAGCTTTCTTT. It is translated as CATSRGGREVPEAFF.

V and J are TRBV6-6 and TRBJ1-6, with D tentatively TRBD1 (5 bases). The germline V gene encodes CDR1 MNHNY and CDR2 SVGAGI (reference sequence). V was trimmed by 6 bases and J by 13 bases, leaving 19 bases between them. This CDR3 is 14 amino acids long. The CDR3 region has the DNA TGTGCCAGCAGGACCGGCCCCCAGGGTGATCCCCTCCACTTT. As protein: CASRTGPQGDPLHF.

The chain carries TRBV7-9 and TRBJ2-1; TRBD2 agrees at 9 bases. The length of the CDR3 is 16 residues. V lost 5 bases, J lost 7 bases, and 12 bases stayed unmatched. In germline, CDR1 is SEHNR, CDR2 FQNEAQ (reference sequence). The CDR3, as DNA: TGTGCCAGCAGCGCCCTGGCGGGAGGGCCTTCAAATGAGCAGTTCTTC. Protein: CASSALAGGPSNEQFF.

The V and J genes are TRBV5-1 and TRBJ2-3; 13 bases are shared with TRBD2. The ends lost 4 bases at V and 5 bases at J; junction bases unmatched: 4. This CDR3 contains 15 residues. Germline CDR1 is SGHRS and CDR2 is YFSETQ. CDR3 sequence reads: CASSGGTSGKDTQYF. CDR3 nucleotides: TGCGCCAGCAGCGGTGGGACTAGCGGGAAAGATACGCAGTATTTT.